These 17 T cell receptor beta chains were sequenced from one sample in a study of T cells in Graves' hyperthyroidism and ophthalmopathy. Amplified TCR beta CDR3 regions derived from RNA transcripts. HTBI primers were the set used in a first-round RT-PCR of the TCR CDR3. A single record per CDR3 protein comes from TCRdb applying MiXCR to the multiplex PCR reads. The sample has about 340,000 distinct CDR3 sequences; roughly 18% are singletons. Specimen: blood. The receptors come from a woman in her fifties or sixties with Graves' hyperthyroidism.

There are many counts of this clonotype. The chain links TRBV5-1 to TRBJ1-1; D uncertain. CDR3 length equals 13 residues. Germline CDR1 and CDR2: SGHRS and YFSETQ. The germline V and J ends were trimmed by 6 bases and 2 bases, with 11 bases remaining between them. CDR3 protein: CASTLTGNTEAFF. CDR3 in DNA: TGCGCCAGCACATTGACGGGTAACACTGAAGCTTTCTTT.

In this sample, this clonotype turned up many times. This rearrangement joins TRBV20-1 to TRBJ1-1; 11 bases match TRBD1. CDR1 and CDR2 (germline): DFQATT, SNEGSKA (reference sequence). This CDR3 comprises 15 residues. V shed 3 bases, J shed 0 bases, and the junction held 3 bases outside the gene matches. CDR3 loop: CSARGTGGVNTEAFF. CDR3 in DNA: TGCAGTGCTAGGGGGACAGGGGGGGTGAACACTGAAGCTTTCTTT.

This clonotype was counted ten times or more. This chain connects TRBV3-1 to TRBJ2-3; TRBD2 agrees at 9 bases. Germline V gene sequence: CDR1 LGHDT, CDR2 YNNKEL (reference sequence). V lost 4 bases to trimming and J lost 6 bases; unmatched junction nucleotides: 11. The CDR3 consists of 16 residues. The CDR3 loop reads CASSPHTGTSRDTQYF. In nucleotides, the CDR3 is TGTGCCAGCAGCCCTCACACCGGGACTAGCAGGGATACGCAGTATTTT.

This rearrangement joins TRBV5-6 to TRBJ1-5; TRBD1 matches at 7 bases. CDR1 is SGHDT, CDR2 YYEEEE, per germline. Unmatched junction bases numbered 5, after V lost 0 bases and J lost 5 bases. The CDR3 runs 15 residues. The CDR3 reads CASSLDRGSHQPQHF. CDR3 nucleotide sequence: TGTGCCAGCAGCTTGGACAGGGGCTCTCATCAGCCCCAGCATTTT.

This clonotype was found a few times. This chain links TRBV28 with TRBJ2-1, with D perhaps matching TRBD2 (7 bases). Trimming shortened V by 8 bases and J by 0 bases, and 17 bases separated the two germline ends. This CDR3 is built from 16 residues. Looked up from germline, CDR1 is MDHEN and CDR2 is SYDVKM. CDR3 protein: CASPKGGGPSYNEQFF. CDR3 bases: TGTGCCAGCCCCAAGGGGGGAGGGCCCTCCTACAATGAGCAGTTCTTC.

This clonotype was recorded at least ten times. The rearrangement links TRBV4-2 to TRBJ2-1; perhaps TRBD1 as D (5 bases). The CDR3 is made up of 16 amino acids. The V gene's germline CDR1 is LGHNA and CDR2 YNFKEQ. The V gene lost 0 bases and the J gene lost 2 bases, with 11 bases spanning the gap. The CDR3 DNA reads as TGTGCCAGCAGCCAAGATCAGGGCAGGACCTACAATGAGCAGTTCTTC. It codes for CASSQDQGRTYNEQFF.

This clonotype was picked up many times. This rearrangement joins TRBV2 to TRBJ1-5; D gene ambiguous. V was clipped by 5 bases and J by 6 bases, with 11 bases between them. In germline, CDR1 is SNHLY, CDR2 FYNNEI. The CDR3 extends over 13 amino acids. CDR3 loop: CASSTGILQPQHF. The CDR3, as DNA: TGTGCCAGCAGTACGGGGATCCTTCAGCCCCAGCATTTT.

This CDR3 is CASSSGPGQGQETQYF. For the CDR3, the DNA is TGCGCCAGCAGCTCCGGGCCGGGACAGGGACAAGAGACCCAGTACTTC. The V and J genes are TRBV5-1 and TRBJ2-5, with TRBD1 matching 9 bases. The V gene end was trimmed by 3 bases and the J gene end by 2 bases; junction bases not matched to a gene: 8. Germline V gives CDR1 SGHRS, CDR2 YFSETQ. CDR3 length equals 16 residues.

This clonotype was counted between two and nine times. V usage is TRBV7-9 and J usage is TRBJ2-7; either TRBD1 or TRBD2 may fit D (6 bases each). Germline V gives CDR1 SEHNR, CDR2 FQNEAQ (reference sequence). The CDR3 is 16 residues long. V was trimmed by 4 bases and J by 1 base, leaving 17 bases between them. The CDR3 DNA sequence: TGTGCCAGCAGCTACGGGGGCAGGGGACCTTCCTACGAGCAGTACTTC. This gives the protein CASSYGGRGPSYEQYF.

This clonotype was observed at least ten times. The chain combines TRBV11-2 with TRBJ2-1, with TRBD2 as a possible D gene (6 bases). V was pared by 1 base and J by 0 bases, with 10 bases between. Germline V gene data show CDR1 as SGHAT and CDR2 as FQNNGV. The CDR3 contains 16 residues. Here the CDR3 DNA reads TGTGCCAGCAGCTTAGCGCGGGGCCTCTCCTACAATGAGCAGTTCTTC. This gives the protein CASSLARGLSYNEQFF.

The chain carries TRBV6-1 and TRBJ1-1; 7 nucleotides align to TRBD1. There are 14 residues in the CDR3. The germline V gene has CDR1 MNHNS and CDR2 SASEGT. Trimming took 6 bases from V and 0 from J; bases not matched to a gene: 4. The CDR3 DNA is TGTGCCAGCAGGACAGGGAGCATGAACACTGAAGCTTTCTTT. This translates into CASRTGSMNTEAFF.

The V call is TRBV2, the J call TRBJ1-4; D is ambiguous. The CDR3 is 13 residues long. CDR1 and CDR2 (germline): SNHLY, FYNNEI. The V end was cut by 7 bases, the J end by 4 bases, with 10 bases between. CDR3 in DNA: TGTGCCAGCACCCCCCAGAGTAATGAAAAACTGTTTTTT. Its protein is CASTPQSNEKLFF. Based on the CDR3 plus reference TRBV2 and TRBJ1-4, the full variable domain is EPEVTQTPSHQVTQMGQEVILRCVPISNHLYFYWYRQILGQKVEFLVSFYNNEISEKSEIFDDQFSVERPDGSNFTLKIRSTKLEDSAMYFCASTPQSNEKLFFGSGTQLSVL.

Comment on this clonotype: This sequence may be a read error, since a much larger clone differs from it by one base. The V call is TRBV6-1, the J call TRBJ1-1, with D maybe TRBD1 (5 bases). Germline assignment: CDR1 MNHNS and CDR2 SASEGT. V lost 9 bases and J lost 3, with 14 bases in between. This CDR3 spans 13 amino acids. The CDR3 loop is CASRQGVDTEAFF. DNA for the CDR3: TGTGCCAGTCGTCAGGGAGTGGACACTGAAGCTTTCTTT.

This chain uses TRBV7-9 with TRBJ2-4; 13 nucleotides agree with TRBD2. Germline loops: CDR1 SEHNR, CDR2 FQNEAQ (reference sequence). The junction had 17 bases not matched to a gene; V was cut back by 5 bases and J by 1 base. This CDR3 contains 21 residues. The chain's CDR3 is CASSKAGGTSGKWGAKNIQYF. The DNA of the CDR3 is TGTGCCAGCAGCAAAGCAGGCGGGACTAGCGGGAAGTGGGGTGCCAAAAACATTCAGTACTTC. Full variable domain (missing parts from reference TRBV7-9 and TRBJ2-4): DTGVSQNPRHKITKRGQNVTFRCDPISEHNRLYWYRQTLGQGPEFLTYFQNEAQLEKSRLLSDRFSAERPKGSFSTLEIQRTEQGDSAMYLCASSKAGGTSGKWGAKNIQYFGAGTRLSVL.

This clonotype was counted only a few times. V usage is TRBV9 and J usage is TRBJ2-3; 9 bases agree with TRBD2. With V trimmed by 0 bases and J by 0 bases, 11 bases remained unmatched. Germline V CDR1 and CDR2: SGDLS, YYNGEE. The CDR3 runs 19 residues. The DNA for the CDR3 is TGTGCCAGCAGCGTAGCTATTAGCGGGGGCCGTTCTAGCACAGATACGCAGTATTTT. Protein product: CASSVAISGGRSSTDTQYF. Drawing the rest from reference TRBV9 and TRBJ2-3, the complete variable domain is DSGVTQTPKHLITATGQRVTLRCSPRSGDLSVYWYQQSLDQGLQFLIQYYNGEERAKGNILERFSAQQFPDLHSELNLSSLELGDSALYFCASSVAISGGRSSTDTQYFGPGTRLTVL.

The chain has TRBV6-1 and TRBJ1-2; 7 bases align to TRBD1. This CDR3 comprises 15 residues. The junction had 10 bases not matched to a gene; V was cut back by 5 bases and J by 4 bases. CDR1 and CDR2 (germline): MNHNS, SASEGT. The CDR3 loop is CASSPILGQTYGYTF. In DNA, the CDR3 is TGTGCCAGCAGTCCTATACTGGGACAGACCTATGGCTACACCTTC.

This clonotype was recorded at least ten times. The chain carries TRBV13 and TRBJ2-1, with 11 bases aligning to TRBD2. The junction had 14 bases not matched to a gene; V was cut back by 5 bases and J by 2 bases. CDR1 is PRHDT and CDR2 is FYEKMQ in the germline V gene (reference sequence). There are 19 residues in the CDR3. Here the CDR3 reads CASSGGLADPRYPYNEQFF. In DNA form, the CDR3 reads TGTGCCAGCAGCGGGGGACTAGCGGACCCGCGTTATCCCTACAATGAGCAGTTCTTC.